This entry describes one TCR beta chain. Trimming shortened V by 4 bases and J by 2 bases, and 11 bases separated the two germline ends. Germline loops: CDR1 LGHDT, CDR2 YNNKEL (reference sequence). This CDR3 has 14 amino acids. This specimen comes from a study of blood T cell repertoires in COVID-19. Clones were read by immunoSEQ multiplex PCR, and TCRdb kept only the in-frame ones, dropping some. This table has approximately 240,000 clones, roughly 82% appearing once. Sample: peripheral blood. The sequence was collected from a woman of 80 years or more with active or convalescent COVID-19. The rearrangement uses TRBV3-1 (or the pseudogene TRBV3-2) and TRBJ1-1; D is possibly TRBD1 (6 bases). The CDR3 DNA reads TGTGCCAGCAGCCCACTACAGGGAAACACTGAAGCTTTCTTT. This translates into CASSPLQGNTEAFF.